Listed below are T cell receptor beta chains from one sample, sequenced in a study of blood T cell repertoires in COVID-19. Sequencing was performed with immunoSEQ multiplex PCR; in TCRdb, only in-frame clones are kept and a portion is missing. The sample lists about 300,000 clones, around 86% occurring once. Sequenced sample: PBMCs or T cells enriched from blood (not recorded which). The receptors shown here come from a man in his thirties or forties who had recovered from COVID-19. The CDR3 runs from the conserved cysteine through the conserved F or W. The order of the fields is CDR3 DNA, CDR3 protein, clone size, D gene, J gene, V gene. A D gene is named only where the DNA matches it firmly. Clone size is not always given. Where it is, it says once, few, many or a class for expanded clones.

TGTGCCAGCAGCACCCGGGGACTAGCGGGAGATGCCCAGTTCTTC,CASSTRGLAGDAQFF,NA,TRBD2,TRBJ2-1,TRBV7-2
TGTGCCAGCAGCCCAACAGCGGAACGGAACACCGGGGAGCTGTTTTTT,CASSPTAERNTGELFF,once,NA,TRBJ2-2,TRBV3-1/TRBV3-2
TGTGCCAGCATCAAAGGGCAGGGCCCTGGGGAGCAGTACTTC,CASIKGQGPGEQYF,NA,NA,TRBJ2-7,TRBV2
TGTGCCACGAGCGGCACAGATACGCAGTATTTT,CATSGTDTQYF,few,NA,TRBJ2-3,TRBV6-5
TGTGCCAGCTCACCGTCGGTGGGAGACAATGAGCAGTTCTTC,CASSPSVGDNEQFF,NA,NA,TRBJ2-1,TRBV18
TGTGCCAGCAGTTACTTTGACAGGGACCCCCCTTTCTTC,CASSYFDRDPPFF,NA,TRBD1,TRBJ2-7,TRBV6-5
TGCGCCAGCAGTGAGTCTCACGGGAGTTACACCGGGGAGCTGTTTTTT,CASSESHGSYTGELFF,once,NA,TRBJ2-2,TRBV10-1
TGTGCCAGCAGCCCGATGGGTTCCAAGGGGAGCACAGATACGCAGTATTTT,CASSPMGSKGSTDTQYF,NA,NA,TRBJ2-3,TRBV3-1/TRBV3-2
TGTGCCAGCAGTTTCCTCCCTCCTCGTGAAAAACTGTTTTTT,CASSFLPPREKLFF,once,NA,TRBJ1-4,TRBV27
TGTGCCACCAGTGACCTGGTTGAGTCAGGGAGGAGGTCTGGGACAGATACGCAGTATTTT,CATSDLVESGRRSGTDTQYF,NA,NA,TRBJ2-3,TRBV24-1
TGTGCCAGCAGTTTCCAGGGCTCAACGGGCACCATATATTTT,CASSFQGSTGTIYF,NA,NA,TRBJ1-3,TRBV27
TGTGCCAGCAGCCGAGCAAGGGAGGGCGAGCAGTACTTC,CASSRAREGEQYF,few,TRBD2,TRBJ2-7,TRBV4-2
TGTGCCAGCAGTGACTGGACTATTAATTCACCCCTCCACTTT,CASSDWTINSPLHF,NA,NA,TRBJ1-6,TRBV2
TGCGCCAGCACCGGGACAGCGAGGGGTGATGGCTACACCTTC,CASTGTARGDGYTF,NA,TRBD1,TRBJ1-2,TRBV5-1
TGTGCCATCAGTGGCGAGAGTGGCTATGGCTACACCTTC,CAISGESGYGYTF,NA,NA,TRBJ1-2,TRBV10-3
TGTGCCAGCAGCTTGGACAGGGTTGGCTATGGCTACACCTTC,CASSLDRVGYGYTF,NA,NA,TRBJ1-2,TRBV5-4
TGTGCCATCAGTGAGCTGGGCCAGGGGGGAAACATGAACACTGAAGCTTTCTTT,CAISELGQGGNMNTEAFF,NA,TRBD1,TRBJ1-1,TRBV10-3
TGTGCCTGGAGTGTCACAGGGGGGATTTTTACCAAAAACATTCAGTACTTC,CAWSVTGGIFTKNIQYF,NA,TRBD1,TRBJ2-4,TRBV30
TGCGCCAGCAGGCTAGCGGGGGGTGGGAACACCGGGGAGCTGTTTTTT,CASRLAGGGNTGELFF,NA,TRBD2,TRBJ2-2,TRBV10-2
TGTGCCAGTAGTTTTAGCGGAAACACCGGGGAGCTGTTTTTT,CASSFSGNTGELFF,NA,NA,TRBJ2-2,TRBV19
TGTGCCATCAGTGAGTCTGGGGAGACGAAAAACAACTTC,CAISESGETKNNF,NA,NA,TRBJ1-2,TRBV10-3
TGTGCCAGCAGCTTTAAACAGGGGGATGAAAAACTGTTTTTT,CASSFKQGDEKLFF,many,TRBD1,TRBJ1-4,TRBV5-4
TGTGCCAGCAGTGAAGGGGACTCTCCTGTCAATGAGCAGTTCTTC,CASSEGDSPVNEQFF,NA,NA,TRBJ2-1,TRBV2
TGTGCCAGCAGCCCCCGGTTCTATGGCTACACCTTC,CASSPRFYGYTF,NA,NA,TRBJ1-2,TRBV9
TGTGCCAGCAGTTACAGGGGCTACAATCAGCCCCAGCATTTT,CASSYRGYNQPQHF,NA,NA,TRBJ1-5,TRBV6-5
TGTGCCAGCAGGGCGCGGACAGGGTACGGCTACACCTTC,CASRARTGYGYTF,NA,TRBD1,TRBJ1-2,TRBV27
TGTGCCAGCAGTCCCTCCGTGGGGACAGGGAATCAGCCCCAGCATTTT,CASSPSVGTGNQPQHF,once,TRBD1,TRBJ1-5,TRBV28
TGTGCCAGCAGCTTCGACGGAGTCCCTGGCAGCAATCAGCCCCAGCATTTT,CASSFDGVPGSNQPQHF,NA,NA,TRBJ1-5,TRBV7-2
TGTGCCTCCCAGGGAGGACAGGGCGGGAATCAGCCCCAGCATTTT,CASQGGQGGNQPQHF,NA,TRBD1,TRBJ1-5,TRBV19
TGTGCCACGTCCGGGACAGCGAACACCGGGGAGCTGTTTTTT,CATSGTANTGELFF,NA,TRBD1,TRBJ2-2,TRBV24-1
TGCGCCAGCAGCGCTGATTCGGGACAGGGGATCTACGAGCAGTACTTC,CASSADSGQGIYEQYF,NA,TRBD1,TRBJ2-7,TRBV5-1
TGCGCCAGCAGCTTTCAGGGGGCGAGCACTGAAGCTTTCTTT,CASSFQGASTEAFF,NA,TRBD1,TRBJ1-1,TRBV5-1
TGTGCCAGCAGCAATCCGGCGGGCGTTTTAAGCTACGAGCAGTACTTC,CASSNPAGVLSYEQYF,once,NA,TRBJ2-7,TRBV21-1
TGTGCCAGCAGTGACTCAGCAGGGGCTGGGAACACTGAAGCTTTCTTT,CASSDSAGAGNTEAFF,NA,NA,TRBJ1-1,TRBV6-4
TGTGCCAGCAGCCCTGGACTAGCGGGAGTGGAGGAGCAGTACTTC,CASSPGLAGVEEQYF,NA,TRBD2,TRBJ2-7,TRBV7-2
TGTGCCAGCAGTTACGGGCGTCATAATTCACCCCTCCACTTT,CASSYGRHNSPLHF,NA,NA,TRBJ1-6,TRBV6-5
TGTGCCAGCAGCTTATCGTCCGGACACTTTTCCTACGAGCAGTACTTC,CASSLSSGHFSYEQYF,NA,NA,TRBJ2-7,TRBV7-9
TGTGCCAGCAGCTTGGGAGTACGGGGGTCGGTCCTTTACGACTATGGCTACACCTTC,CASSLGVRGSVLYDYGYTF,NA,NA,TRBJ1-2,TRBV5-6
TGTGCCAGCAGTGATTACCAGGGGAACGAGCAGTACTTC,CASSDYQGNEQYF,NA,NA,TRBJ2-7,TRBV6-4
TGCGCCAGCAGCAGGGACAGTAACTATGGCTACACCTTC,CASSRDSNYGYTF,many,TRBD1,TRBJ1-2,TRBV5-1
TGTGCCAGTAGGCCCTCTTCATCGGGTAACTATGGCTACACCTTC,CASRPSSSGNYGYTF,NA,NA,TRBJ1-2,TRBV19
TGCGCCAGCACGTTCTCGGTCGGGACTAGCTCGCCAGAGACCCAGTACTTC,CASTFSVGTSSPETQYF,NA,TRBD2,TRBJ2-5,TRBV5-1
TGTGCCAGCAGCGCAGACGGGACAGGGTTCCGGCTTGAGCAGTTCTTC,CASSADGTGFRLEQFF,NA,TRBD1,TRBJ2-1,TRBV11-2
TGTGCCAGCAGCCCAGACAGACTCTATGGCTACACCTTC,CASSPDRLYGYTF,once,NA,TRBJ1-2,TRBV27
TGTGCCAGCAGTGCGGCTAGCGCGAACACCGGGGAGCTGTTTTTT,CASSAASANTGELFF,NA,NA,TRBJ2-2,TRBV6-1
TGTGCCCGCCGCTCCCTAATAACAGGGGGCGCCGACCTCCCTGGGGCCAACGTCCTGACTTTC,CARRSLITGGADLPGANVLTF,once,TRBD1,TRBJ2-6,TRBV6-8
TGTGCCAGTAGTATATCGGTTTTAGCGGGAAGGGCTAAGTACTTC,CASSISVLAGRAKYF,NA,TRBD2,TRBJ2-5,TRBV19
TGTGCCAGCAGTCCCACAGGGAGCTCCTACGAGCAGTACTTC,CASSPTGSSYEQYF,NA,NA,TRBJ2-7,TRBV28
TGTGCCAGCAGTTCCCACATCTACGAGCAGTACTTC,CASSSHIYEQYF,once,NA,TRBJ2-7,TRBV6-5
TGCAGCGTTGACCCACCGGGACAATTTTCCTACACCTTC,CSVDPPGQFSYTF,NA,NA,TRBJ1-2,TRBV29-1
TGTGCCAGCAGTTACTCGGACAGAGACAATTCACCCCTCCACTTT,CASSYSDRDNSPLHF,NA,NA,TRBJ1-6,TRBV6-5
TGTGCCAGCAGCCAAGAGACAGTTCCTAATGAAAAACTGTTTTTT,CASSQETVPNEKLFF,NA,NA,TRBJ1-4,TRBV7-9
TGTGCCAGCAGCTCCCGGGGGGCCCGGGAAAAACTGTTTTTT,CASSSRGAREKLFF,NA,NA,TRBJ1-4,TRBV3-1/TRBV3-2
TGTGCCACCAGTGATTGGGGACTCGACAAGTTCTTC,CATSDWGLDKFF,NA,NA,TRBJ2-1,TRBV24-1
TGCGCCAGCAGCCGAGTGGACACCGGGGAGCTGTTTTTT,CASSRVDTGELFF,NA,NA,TRBJ2-2,TRBV4-1
TGTGCCAGCAGTTACTCGACGGGAATTGTAGCTGAAGCTTTCTTT,CASSYSTGIVAEAFF,few,NA,TRBJ1-1,TRBV6-5
TGTGCCAGTAGTATAGTCCAGGGGCACGCTGAAGCTTTCTTT,CASSIVQGHAEAFF,NA,NA,TRBJ1-1,TRBV19
TGTGCCAGCCAACAGTCCCGGGGGAGCTCCTACGAGCAGTACTTC,CASQQSRGSSYEQYF,NA,NA,TRBJ2-7,TRBV14
TGTGCCAGCCTCTGGCAGGCCTACGAGCAGTACTTC,CASLWQAYEQYF,NA,NA,TRBJ2-7,TRBV21-1
TGTGCCAGCCGCGGGGACAGAAACACTGAAGCTTTCTTT,CASRGDRNTEAFF,NA,TRBD1,TRBJ1-1,TRBV18